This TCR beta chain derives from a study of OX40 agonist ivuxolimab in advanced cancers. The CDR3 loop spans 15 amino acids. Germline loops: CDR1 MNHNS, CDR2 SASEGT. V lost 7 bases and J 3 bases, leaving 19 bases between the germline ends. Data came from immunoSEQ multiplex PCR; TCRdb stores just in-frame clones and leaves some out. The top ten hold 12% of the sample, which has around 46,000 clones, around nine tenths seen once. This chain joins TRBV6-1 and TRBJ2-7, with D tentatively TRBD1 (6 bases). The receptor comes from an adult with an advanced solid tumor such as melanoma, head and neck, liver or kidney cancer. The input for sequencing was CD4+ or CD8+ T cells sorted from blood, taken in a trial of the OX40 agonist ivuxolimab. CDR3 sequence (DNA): TGTGCCAGCAATGATCCGACAGGTGAAGGCTACGAGCAGTACTTC. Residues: CASNDPTGEGYEQYF.